The present TCR beta chain was sequenced within a study of T cells in Graves' hyperthyroidism and ophthalmopathy. Study-level findings and limits: In the blood, most expanded thyroid clonotypes above 0.001 appeared as well.

This clonotype has a count of ten or more. The antigen is undetermined. Uncontrolled infections, other autoimmune diseases, pregnancy or lactation led to exclusion of patients. Diagnoses rested on clinical symptoms, serum thyroxine and TRAb, thyroid ultrasound and orbital computed tomography. Germline loops: CDR1 DFQATT, CDR2 SNEGSKA (reference sequence). CDR3 length: 17 amino acids. V lost 4 bases and J lost 6; bases outside the gene matches: 16. Researchers took RNA transcripts and amplified the TCR beta CDR3 regions from them. The TCR CDR3 first-round RT-PCR relied on the HTBI primer set. TCRdb itself ran the multiplex PCR reads through MiXCR, one entry per CDR3 protein. The sample records some 700,000 distinct CDR3 sequences, about 18% being singletons.

The chain is built from TRBV20-1 and TRBJ2-3, with 10 nucleotides matching TRBD2. Sample: blood. This receptor was identified in a man over 45 with Graves' hyperthyroidism. The CDR3 coding sequence is TGCAGTGCTAAAGGGGCCAAGTGGCTAGCGGGAGCGGATACGCAGTATTTT. Residues: CSAKGAKWLAGADTQYF.